The 9 T cell receptor beta chains below all came from one sample that was sequenced in a study of T cell responses to AZD1222 COVID-19 vaccine. Repertoires were generated with immunoSEQ multiplex PCR, while TCRdb's copy carries only in-frame clones and drops some. There are 120,000 or so clones in the sample; over 75% occur only once, and roughly 4.8% lies in the top ten. The source material was peripheral blood, sampled on day 0 of AZD1222 vaccination. The receptors were gathered from an adult in good health.

The chain links TRBV12-5 to TRBJ1-3; 9 bases map to TRBD1. Unmatched junction bases numbered 18, after V lost 0 bases and J lost 0 bases. The germline V gene has CDR1 LGHNT and CDR2 FRNRAP. The CDR3 runs 22 residues. This CDR3 reads CASGLVPRTGDLTPLSGNTIYF. CDR3 DNA sequence: TGTGCTAGTGGTTTGGTACCGAGGACAGGGGACCTTACTCCTCTCTCTGGAAACACCATATATTTT.

The V call is TRBV27, the J call TRBJ1-1, with 7 bases aligning to TRBD1. The CDR3 runs to 17 residues. V was pared by 3 bases and J by 4 bases, with 14 bases of the junction left unmatched. Per the germline V gene, CDR1 is MNHEY and CDR2 is SMNVEV (reference sequence). In nucleotides, the CDR3 is TGTGCCAGCAGTTTCTACCCCCCCGGACAGGTCTTCACTGAAGCTTTCTTT. Its protein product is CASSFYPPGQVFTEAFF.

The chain is built from TRBV18 and TRBJ1-5; 7 nucleotides match TRBD1. Germline values: CDR1 KGHSH, CDR2 LQKENI. CDR3 length equals 14 residues. V shed 2 bases, J shed 3 bases, and the junction held 1 base outside the gene matches. The CDR3 sequence is CASSPGTDNQPQHF. The CDR3 DNA sequence: TGTGCCAGCTCACCAGGGACAGACAATCAGCCCCAGCATTTT.

This chain connects TRBV30 to TRBJ2-4; D ambiguous. The CDR3 is 13 amino acids. Germline CDR1 is GTSNPN and CDR2 is SVGIG (reference sequence). With 2 bases removed from V and 8 bases from J, the gap between germline ends came to 13 bases. The CDR3 sequence is CAWSLRATDIQYF. The CDR3 region has the DNA TGTGCCTGGAGTCTACGGGCCACGGACATTCAGTACTTC.

The genes are TRBV28 and TRBJ1-6; tentative D call: TRBD1 (6 bases). V lost 7 bases and J 10 bases, leaving 20 bases between the germline ends. This CDR3 contains 15 residues. CDR1 and CDR2 (germline): MDHEN, SYDVKM. CDR3 sequence (DNA): TGTGCCAGCACGACCGCCGGGACATATGGGTCACCCCTCCACTTT. It codes for CASTTAGTYGSPLHF.

The rearrangement links TRBV9 to TRBJ2-1, with 12 bases that match TRBD2. The trim removed 4 bases at V and 5 bases at J, leaving 1 base unmatched. The CDR3 is made up of 14 amino acids. Germline V gives CDR1 SGDLS, CDR2 YYNGEE. CDR3 amino acids: CASSRTSGDNEQFF. The CDR3, as DNA: TGTGCCAGCAGCAGGACTAGCGGGGACAATGAGCAGTTCTTC.

This rearrangement joins TRBV28 to TRBJ2-4, with 8 bases identical to TRBD2. The CDR3 length is 17 residues. Looked up from germline, CDR1 is MDHEN and CDR2 is SYDVKM. V was clipped by 5 bases and J by 4 bases; unmatched bases: 13. This CDR3 reads CASSPAGGAHLKNIQYF. Here the CDR3 DNA reads TGTGCCAGCAGTCCCGCCGGGGGGGCACACCTAAAAAACATTCAGTACTTC.

This chain connects TRBV18 to TRBJ2-5; TRBD2 aligns across 11 bases. V shed 5 bases and J 4 bases; nucleotides not matched to a gene: 6. The CDR3 consists of 15 residues. Germline lookup yields CDR1 KGHSH and CDR2 LQKENI. The CDR3 loop is CASSLQTSGTETQYF. DNA for the CDR3: TGTGCCAGCTCATTACAGACTAGCGGGACAGAGACCCAGTACTTC.

The chain employs TRBV6-1 and TRBJ1-4; 8 bases align to TRBD1. V was clipped by 0 bases and J by 4 bases; unmatched bases: 4. The CDR3 extends over 16 amino acids. Germline assignment: CDR1 MNHNS and CDR2 SASEGT. The CDR3 sequence is CASSEARTGRNEKLFF. DNA for the CDR3: TGTGCCAGCAGTGAAGCGAGGACAGGGCGTAATGAAAAACTGTTTTTT.